This is a list of T cell receptor beta chains from one sample in a study of T cell changes during pregnancy in multiple sclerosis. Sequencing was performed with immunoSEQ multiplex PCR; in TCRdb, only in-frame clones are kept and a portion is missing. Of tens of thousands of clones in the sample, 92% are singletons; the top ten hold 20% to 30%. The sample was CD8+ T cells from peripheral blood mononuclear cells, taken before pregnancy. The receptors originated from a female donor with multiple sclerosis, enrolled in a pregnancy study. CDR3s leave out the opening cysteine and the closing phenylalanine or tryptophan.

V,CDR3
TRBV12-5,ASALRPRAF
TRBV11-2,ASSHYGTQDEKLF
TRBV5-6,ASSLEGAAEQY
TRBV29-1,SVGDDSFPLYGYT
TRBV9,ASSGRDRNTEAF
TRBV6-5,ASRHNTEAF
TRBV13,ASSPGRNTEAF
TRBV9,ASSDGQGYTGELF
TRBV6-6,ASREGHVGEQY
TRBV9,ASSQGGGGEQF
TRBV30,AWGQGVYEQY
TRBV27,ASSLRRRFTDTQY
TRBV7-3,ASSLDAGGNTEAF
TRBV2,ASSEAWLMNTGELF
TRBV7-8,ASSLGSGGGFYEQY
TRBV6-1,ASVLAGGRNEQF
TRBV2,ASSDSGRALETQY
TRBV4-2,ASSQDLGAYNSPLH
TRBV10-3,AISAGRGYT
TRBV9,ASSVSRRQTGTSGNEQF